The rows below give T cell receptor beta chains drawn from one sample of a study of T cell repertoires in ileal Crohn's disease. Method: immunoSEQ multiplex PCR; TCRdb's copy keeps in-frame clones and lacks some. The sample lists under 4,000 clones; about 92% were seen once. The sequencing sample was made of ileal tissue. These receptors were taken from an adult with Crohn's disease. Each CDR3 is given with its conserved first and last residue. Fields, in order: CDR3 protein, J gene, D gene, V gene, CDR3 length. D genes are given only for firm matches.

CDR3: CASSRQGYEQYF; J: TRBJ2-7; D: TRBD1; V: TRBV7-2; length: 12
CDR3: CASSLGAIRWGRGEAFF; J: TRBJ1-1; D: -; V: TRBV7-2; length: 17
CDR3: CASSGGMYTPLRDNQPQHF; J: TRBJ1-5; D: -; V: TRBV10-1; length: 19
CDR3: CASSLDRGARQPQHF; J: TRBJ1-5; D: -; V: TRBV5-4; length: 15
CDR3: CASSQDNELNEQFF; J: TRBJ2-1; D: -; V: TRBV4-3; length: 14
CDR3: CASSLRDYEQYF; J: TRBJ2-7; D: -; V: TRBV5-6; length: 12
CDR3: CASSSIPAGGPQHF; J: TRBJ1-5; D: -; V: TRBV27; length: 14
CDR3: CASSLAGDSTDTQYF; J: TRBJ2-3; D: -; V: TRBV7-8; length: 15
CDR3: CSVEEKQETQYF; J: TRBJ2-5; D: -; V: TRBV29-1; length: 12
CDR3: CASGRDRGIGYGYTF; J: TRBJ1-2; D: TRBD1; V: TRBV12-5; length: 15
CDR3: CASSGGQGSTYEQYF; J: TRBJ2-7; D: TRBD1; V: TRBV9; length: 15
CDR3: CATSRVAGSYNEQFF; J: TRBJ2-1; D: -; V: TRBV15; length: 15
CDR3: CASSLRRGRGNEQFF; J: TRBJ2-1; D: TRBD2; V: TRBV11-2; length: 15
CDR3: CASSFSGGRDTQYF; J: TRBJ2-3; D: TRBD2; V: TRBV7-3; length: 14
CDR3: CASSVGSDNTYEQYF; J: TRBJ2-7; D: -; V: TRBV9; length: 15
CDR3: CASSLAGGPWLRTDTQYF; J: TRBJ2-3; D: TRBD2; V: TRBV5-8; length: 18
CDR3: CASQGQGSLEQYF; J: TRBJ2-7; D: TRBD1; V: TRBV27; length: 13
CDR3: CATSRDQGTRDQPQHF; J: TRBJ1-5; D: -; V: TRBV15; length: 16
CDR3: CASRSTDTQYF; J: TRBJ2-3; D: -; V: TRBV7-2; length: 11
CDR3: CAWSRRGSPLHF; J: TRBJ1-6; D: -; V: TRBV30; length: 12
CDR3: CASSRSNSPLHF; J: TRBJ1-6; D: -; V: TRBV6-5; length: 12
CDR3: CASSSRLAGGSTDTQYF; J: TRBJ2-3; D: TRBD2; V: TRBV7-6; length: 17
CDR3: CASSLVGGTIGYTF; J: TRBJ1-2; D: -; V: TRBV5-4; length: 14
CDR3: CASSLEARLTGTGASETQYF; J: TRBJ2-5; D: TRBD1; V: TRBV11-2; length: 20
CDR3: CASGLVLFPGPTQPQHF; J: TRBJ1-5; D: -; V: TRBV12-5; length: 17
CDR3: CASSQFSSYDEAFF; J: TRBJ1-1; D: -; V: TRBV4-3; length: 14
CDR3: CARIELGEQSRANVLTF; J: TRBJ2-6; D: -; V: TRBV5-3; length: 17
CDR3: CASSLFGGRSYGYTF; J: TRBJ1-2; D: -; V: TRBV5-6; length: 15
CDR3: CASVRNNYGYTF; J: TRBJ1-2; D: -; V: TRBV7-9; length: 12
CDR3: CASSHQQGRDTQYF; J: TRBJ2-3; D: TRBD1; V: TRBV4-3; length: 14
CDR3: CASSQWGQLYEQYF; J: TRBJ2-7; D: TRBD1; V: TRBV4-1; length: 14
CDR3: CASRIAADTQYF; J: TRBJ2-3; D: -; V: TRBV5-1; length: 12
CDR3: CASSLPTGNFYEQYF; J: TRBJ2-7; D: TRBD1; V: TRBV7-8; length: 15
CDR3: CASSLASNTEAFF; J: TRBJ1-1; D: -; V: TRBV19; length: 13
CDR3: CASSPQGANYGYTF; J: TRBJ1-2; D: TRBD1; V: TRBV27; length: 14
CDR3: CASRPDSNQPQHF; J: TRBJ1-5; D: -; V: TRBV2; length: 13
CDR3: CASSYFAGRGYEQYF; J: TRBJ2-7; D: -; V: TRBV6-5; length: 15
CDR3: CASSPQRGGNTIYF; J: TRBJ1-3; D: -; V: TRBV18; length: 14
CDR3: CASMTVGYGYTF; J: TRBJ1-2; D: -; V: TRBV6-1; length: 12
CDR3: CASSRGGQEGETQYF; J: TRBJ2-5; D: -; V: TRBV18; length: 15
CDR3: CAISEQGGGNTEAFF; J: TRBJ1-1; D: -; V: TRBV10-3; length: 15
CDR3: CASYRGEGTEAFF; J: TRBJ1-1; D: TRBD1; V: TRBV2; length: 13
CDR3: CASSFLWDRGSYEQYF; J: TRBJ2-7; D: TRBD1; V: TRBV7-2; length: 16
CDR3: CASSTSGGAFHEQFF; J: TRBJ2-1; D: TRBD2; V: TRBV6-6; length: 15
CDR3: CASSPDRAIGEPQHF; J: TRBJ1-5; D: TRBD1; V: TRBV19; length: 15
CDR3: CASSNQGADTDTQYF; J: TRBJ2-3; D: TRBD1; V: TRBV7-9; length: 15
CDR3: CASRDGLGYEQYF; J: TRBJ2-7; D: TRBD2; V: TRBV7-9; length: 13
CDR3: CASSLAPATKNIQYF; J: TRBJ2-4; D: -; V: TRBV7-2; length: 15
CDR3: CASSLGLHYEQYF; J: TRBJ2-7; D: -; V: TRBV7-8; length: 13
CDR3: CASSESRVQNTEAFF; J: TRBJ1-1; D: -; V: TRBV2; length: 15
CDR3: CASSQDSGTGLTDTQYF; J: TRBJ2-3; D: TRBD1; V: TRBV4-1; length: 17
CDR3: CASSASRWKGEAFF; J: TRBJ1-1; D: -; V: TRBV9; length: 14
CDR3: CASSEGRDRPLFF; J: TRBJ1-4; D: TRBD1; V: TRBV2; length: 13
CDR3: CASSDDRGSWEQYF; J: TRBJ2-7; D: TRBD1; V: TRBV7-8; length: 14
CDR3: CASSLPGQDNEKLFF; J: TRBJ1-4; D: TRBD1; V: TRBV7-9; length: 15
CDR3: CASHRGRGEKLFF; J: TRBJ1-4; D: TRBD1; V: TRBV18; length: 13
CDR3: CASSRTSGSSTGELFF; J: TRBJ2-2; D: TRBD2; V: TRBV11-3; length: 16
CDR3: CASSLGQGNYGYTF; J: TRBJ1-2; D: -; V: TRBV7-2; length: 14
CDR3: CASSLTGTSGWGYEQYF; J: TRBJ2-7; D: TRBD2; V: TRBV27; length: 17
CDR3: CASTQGGFGTEAFF; J: TRBJ1-1; D: TRBD1; V: TRBV6-5; length: 14